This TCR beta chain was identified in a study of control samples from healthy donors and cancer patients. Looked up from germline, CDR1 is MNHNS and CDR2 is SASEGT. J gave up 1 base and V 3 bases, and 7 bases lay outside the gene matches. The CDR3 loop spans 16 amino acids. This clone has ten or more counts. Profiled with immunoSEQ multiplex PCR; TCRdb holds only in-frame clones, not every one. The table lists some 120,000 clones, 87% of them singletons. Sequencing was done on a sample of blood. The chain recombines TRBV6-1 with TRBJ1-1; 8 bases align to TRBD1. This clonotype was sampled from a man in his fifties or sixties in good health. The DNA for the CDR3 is TGTGCCAGCAGTGATTTGGGACAGGTTAAGAACACTGAAGCTTTCTTT. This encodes CASSDLGQVKNTEAFF.